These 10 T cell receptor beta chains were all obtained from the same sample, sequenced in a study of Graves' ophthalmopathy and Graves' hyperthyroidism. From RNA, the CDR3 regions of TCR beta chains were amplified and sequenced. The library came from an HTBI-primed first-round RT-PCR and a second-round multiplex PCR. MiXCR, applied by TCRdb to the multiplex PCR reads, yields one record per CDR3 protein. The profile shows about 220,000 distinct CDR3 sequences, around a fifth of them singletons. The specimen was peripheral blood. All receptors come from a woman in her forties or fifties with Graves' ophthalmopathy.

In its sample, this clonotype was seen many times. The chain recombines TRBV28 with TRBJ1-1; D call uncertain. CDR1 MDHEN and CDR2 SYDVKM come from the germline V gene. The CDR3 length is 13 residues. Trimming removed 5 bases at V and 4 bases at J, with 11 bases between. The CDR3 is CASSTPGGTEAFF. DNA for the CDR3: TGTGCCAGCAGTACCCCGGGAGGCACTGAAGCTTTCTTT.

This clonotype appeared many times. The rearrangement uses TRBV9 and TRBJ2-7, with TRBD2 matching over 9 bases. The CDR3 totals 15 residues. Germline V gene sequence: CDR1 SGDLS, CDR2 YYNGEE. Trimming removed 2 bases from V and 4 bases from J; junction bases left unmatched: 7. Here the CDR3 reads CASSVSSGRSYEQYF. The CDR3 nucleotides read TGTGCCAGCAGCGTTTCCAGCGGGAGGTCGTACGAGCAGTACTTC.

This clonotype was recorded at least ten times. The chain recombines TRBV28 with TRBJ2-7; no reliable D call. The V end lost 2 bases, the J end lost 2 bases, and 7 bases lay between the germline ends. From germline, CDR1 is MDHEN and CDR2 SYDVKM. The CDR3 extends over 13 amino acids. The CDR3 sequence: CASSLGNTYEQYF. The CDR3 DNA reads TGTGCCAGCAGTTTAGGAAACACCTACGAGCAGTACTTC.

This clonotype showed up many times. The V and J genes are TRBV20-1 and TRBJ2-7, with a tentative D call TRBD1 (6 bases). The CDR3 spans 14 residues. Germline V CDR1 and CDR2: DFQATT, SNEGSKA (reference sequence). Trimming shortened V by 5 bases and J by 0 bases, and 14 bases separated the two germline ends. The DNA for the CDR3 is TGCAGTGCTTCGGCGACAGGTGACTCCTACGAGCAGTACTTC. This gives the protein CSASATGDSYEQYF.

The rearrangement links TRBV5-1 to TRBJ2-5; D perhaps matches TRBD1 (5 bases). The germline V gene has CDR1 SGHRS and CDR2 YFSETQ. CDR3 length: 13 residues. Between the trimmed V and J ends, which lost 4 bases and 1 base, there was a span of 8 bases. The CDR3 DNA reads TGCGCCAGCAGCGCAGACAGCCAAGAGACCCAGTACTTC. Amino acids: CASSADSQETQYF.

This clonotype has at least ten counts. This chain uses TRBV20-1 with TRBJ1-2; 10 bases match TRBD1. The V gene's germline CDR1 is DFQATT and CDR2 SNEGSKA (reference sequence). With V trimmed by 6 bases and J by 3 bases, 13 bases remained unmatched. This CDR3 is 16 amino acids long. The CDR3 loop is CSATRGSTGGYYGYTF. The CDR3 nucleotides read TGCAGTGCCACCCGGGGGTCGACAGGGGGCTACTATGGCTACACCTTC.

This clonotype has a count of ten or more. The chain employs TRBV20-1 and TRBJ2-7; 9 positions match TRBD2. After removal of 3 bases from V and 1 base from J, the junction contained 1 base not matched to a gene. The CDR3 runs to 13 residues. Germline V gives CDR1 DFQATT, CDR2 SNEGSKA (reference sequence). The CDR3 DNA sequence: TGCAGTGCTAGGACTAGCGGTTCCTACGAGCAGTACTTC. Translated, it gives CSARTSGSYEQYF.

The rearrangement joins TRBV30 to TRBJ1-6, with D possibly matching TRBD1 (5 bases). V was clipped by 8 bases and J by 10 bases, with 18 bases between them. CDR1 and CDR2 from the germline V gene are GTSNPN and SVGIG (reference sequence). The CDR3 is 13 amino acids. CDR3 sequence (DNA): TGTGCCGGACAACCGGAGCGGGACTCACCCCTCCACTTT. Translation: CAGQPERDSPLHF. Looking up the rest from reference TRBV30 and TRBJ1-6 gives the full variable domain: SQTIHQWPATLVQPVGSPLSLECTVEGTSNPNLYWYRQAAGRGLQLLFYSVGIGQISSEVPQNLSASRPQDRQFILSSKKLLLSDSGFYLCAGQPERDSPLHFGNGTRLTVT.

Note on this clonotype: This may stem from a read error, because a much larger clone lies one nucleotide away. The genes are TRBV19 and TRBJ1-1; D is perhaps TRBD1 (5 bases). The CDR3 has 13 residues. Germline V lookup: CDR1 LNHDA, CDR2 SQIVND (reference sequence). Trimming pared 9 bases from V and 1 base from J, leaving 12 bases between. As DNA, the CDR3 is TGTGCCAGCCGAGTCAGGGAGAACACTGAAGCTTTCTTT. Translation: CASRVRENTEAFF.

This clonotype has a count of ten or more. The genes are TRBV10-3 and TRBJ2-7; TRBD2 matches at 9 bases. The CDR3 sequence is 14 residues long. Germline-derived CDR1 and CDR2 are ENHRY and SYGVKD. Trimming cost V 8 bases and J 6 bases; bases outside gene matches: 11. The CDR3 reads CAIGALAGTGEQYF. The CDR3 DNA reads TGTGCCATCGGGGCGCTAGCGGGAACGGGCGAGCAGTACTTC.